The source of this TCR beta chain is a study of blood T cell repertoires in COVID-19. About the study: Material from acute and convalescent COVID-19 was sourced from the United States, Italy and Spain. PBMCs, B-cell-depleted T cells, or T cells were the source of the cDNA or gDNA that made up the material.

J lost 4 bases, V lost 7 bases, and 7 bases had no gene match. The germline CDR1 and CDR2 sequences are SGHRS and YFSETQ. The CDR3 consists of 16 residues. Per the original data handling: Quantification of nucleated cells was approximated via reference gene primer amplification. Measured with immunoSEQ multiplex PCR; TCRdb has only the in-frame clones, and not every one. V and J calls and clone size are copied from that table; D and trimming were computed from the DNA. The table shows tens of thousands of clones, with roughly nine tenths occurring only once. The clonotype was recovered from a man aged 45 to 65 with acute or convalescent COVID-19. This chain joins TRBV5-1 and TRBJ2-1, with TRBD2 matching 14 bases. The material sequenced was peripheral blood. The CDR3 coding sequence is TGCGCCAGCGGAGATGGACTAGCGGGGGGATACAATGAGCAGTTCTTC. This translates into CASGDGLAGGYNEQFF.